Each of the 28 T cell receptor beta chains below was sequenced from the same sample in a study of T cells in localized non-small cell lung cancer. TCRdb keeps only in-frame clones here, not all; method: immunoSEQ multiplex PCR. Of about 7,300 clones listed, more than 20% are singletons. This specimen was lung tumor tissue, taken before any cancer treatment. The receptor source for this set is a man between 40 and 75 years old with stage III squamous cell lung carcinoma.

This sequence joins TRBV29-1 and TRBJ2-1; a possible D gene is TRBD2 (6 bases). Germline values: CDR1 SQVTM, CDR2 ANQGSEA. This CDR3 is 16 amino acids long. V was shortened by 3 bases and J by 0 bases, with 15 bases between the two germline ends. Here the CDR3 reads CSVEARGLSSYNEQFF. The CDR3 nucleotides are TGCAGCGTTGAGGCTCGGGGGTTAAGCTCCTACAATGAGCAGTTCTTC.

This clone was counted only a few times. This chain uses TRBV6-8 with TRBJ1-2, with no clear D. Trimming shortened V by 5 bases and J by 2 bases, and 15 bases separated the two germline ends. Germline V CDR1 and CDR2: MNHGY, SAAAGT. This CDR3 comprises 15 residues. CDR3 sequence: CASSPAGRLNYGYTF. CDR3 in DNA: TGTGCCAGCAGTCCCGCGGGGAGATTGAACTATGGCTACACCTTC.

This clone is termed medium-sized. The chain joins TRBV11-3 to TRBJ1-1; 7 positions match TRBD1. This CDR3 has 17 amino acids. Germline V gene sequence: CDR1 SGHNT, CDR2 YENEEA. V lost 5 bases and J lost 7; bases outside the gene matches: 19. The CDR3 nucleotides read TGTGCCAGCAGCCCGGACGCAGGGGGACTCTGGAAGGATGAAGCTTTCTTT. Translating it yields CASSPDAGGLWKDEAFF.

This clone was seen more than once but under ten times. The J gene is TRBJ2-5, the V gene TRBV28, with TRBD2 identical over 9 bases. V trimming: 6 bases; J trimming: 6 bases; junction bases outside the gene matches: 5. The CDR3 totals 13 residues. CDR1 is MDHEN, CDR2 SYDVKM, per germline. The CDR3: CASSRLAVQTQYF. DNA for the CDR3: TGTGCCAGCAGCAGACTAGCGGTACAGACCCAGTACTTC. The complete variable domain, with remaining parts taken from reference TRBV28 and TRBJ2-5, reads DVKVTQSSRYLVKRTGEKVFLECVQDMDHENMFWYRQDPGLGLRLIYFSYDVKMKEKGDIPEGYSVSREKKERFSLILESASTNQTSMYLCASSRLAVQTQYFGPGTRLLVL.

This clone was counted between two and nine times. This chain connects TRBV7-5 to TRBJ2-2. TRBV7-5 is given as a pseudogene. The CDR3 loop spans 14 amino acids. The CDR3 sequence: CASSLGVLGGELFF. The CDR3 coding sequence is TGTGCCAGCAGCTTAGGAGTCTTGGGGGGGGAGCTGTTTTTT.

This clone has more than one count but fewer than ten. The chain links TRBV6-8 to TRBJ1-4, with D possibly matching TRBD1 (5 bases). The CDR3 runs 13 residues. V lost 6 bases, J lost 3 bases, and 8 bases lay in between. Germline V CDR1 and CDR2: MNHGY, SAAAGT. This chain's CDR3 is CASRDISNEKLFF. In nucleotides, the CDR3 is TGTGCCAGCAGGGACATTTCTAATGAAAAACTGTTTTTT.

The V gene is TRBV18, the J gene TRBJ1-5; D perhaps matches TRBD1 (6 bases). CDR3 size: 13 residues. Germline CDR1 and CDR2: KGHSH and LQKENI. V lost 4 bases, J lost 7 bases, and 11 bases lay in between. The CDR3 DNA reads TGTGCCAGCTCACGGGACATCGACCAGCCCCAGCATTTT. Its protein product is CASSRDIDQPQHF.

Only a few counts were recorded for this clone. V is TRBV6-8 and J is TRBJ2-5; 8 bases line up with TRBD1. V trimming: 6 bases; J trimming: 3 bases; junction bases outside the gene matches: 6. The CDR3 is 14 residues long. Germline V lookup: CDR1 MNHGY, CDR2 SAAAGT. The DNA of the CDR3 is TGTGCCAGCAGAATGGACAGGGTAGAAGAGACCCAGTACTTC. Amino acids: CASRMDRVEETQYF.

This clone was observed a few times. This chain links TRBV6-8 with TRBJ1-1, with D maybe TRBD1 (6 bases). Germline V CDR1 and CDR2: MNHGY, SAAAGT. The ends were cut back, 6 bases at V and 4 bases at J, with 12 bases in the middle. This CDR3 has 13 amino acids. The CDR3 loop is CASRRTVGTEAFF. In DNA, the CDR3 is TGTGCCAGCAGGAGGACAGTGGGCACTGAAGCTTTCTTT.

This clone was counted only a few times. CDR3 in amino acids: CASSSGLAGAEQYF. CDR3 DNA sequence: TGTGCCAGCAGCTCCGGACTAGCGGGAGCCGAGCAGTACTTC. The chain links TRBV11-3 to TRBJ2-7; 13 bases match TRBD2. With V trimmed by 4 bases and J by 6 bases, 3 bases remained unmatched. The CDR3 length is 14 residues. Germline loops: CDR1 SGHNT, CDR2 YENEEA.

The chain recombines TRBV12-2 with TRBJ2-1; whether TRBD2, the table's D call, matches the DNA was not checked. TRBV12-2 is marked as a pseudogene. The CDR3 runs 14 residues. CDR3 in DNA: TGTGCCGCCAGGGGAGCGGGAGGGAGCAATGAGCAGTTCTTC. This translates into CAARGAGGSNEQFF.

The chain is built from TRBV6-8 and TRBJ2-5, with D unclear. The CDR3 spans 15 residues. CDR1 is MNHGY, CDR2 SAAAGT, per germline. Trimming shortened V by 2 bases and J by 1 base, and 11 bases separated the two germline ends. The DNA for the CDR3 is TGTGCCAGCAGTTACCCTTCGGCTAGCCAAGAGACCCAGTACTTC. Its translation is CASSYPSASQETQYF.

This clone was counted a few times. The chain couples TRBV18 to TRBJ2-7; D is possibly TRBD1 (6 bases). This CDR3 is built from 14 residues. The germline V gene has CDR1 KGHSH and CDR2 LQKENI. The germline V and J ends were trimmed by 3 bases and 5 bases, with 14 bases remaining between them. The CDR3 DNA sequence: TGTGCCAGCTCACCTACGAGGGGGTGGGACGAGCAGTACTTC. It yields the protein CASSPTRGWDEQYF.

This clone came up a few times. The V and J genes are TRBV19 and TRBJ1-1, with D hard to call. V was shortened by 2 bases and J by 2 bases, with 12 bases between the two germline ends. Germline lookup yields CDR1 LNHDA and CDR2 SQIVND (reference sequence). The CDR3 contains 15 residues. CDR3 sequence: CASSIQGLANTEAFF. The CDR3 region has the DNA TGTGCCAGTAGTATACAAGGACTGGCAAACACTGAAGCTTTCTTT. The full variable domain, rest sourced from reference TRBV19 and TRBJ1-1, is DGGITQSPKYLFRKEGQNVTLSCEQNLNHDAMYWYRQDPGQGLRLIYYSQIVNDFQKGDIAEGYSVSREKKESFPLTVTSAQKNPTAFYLCASSIQGLANTEAFFGQGTRLTVV.

This clone has just a few counts. The chain is built from TRBV6-8 and TRBJ2-7; perhaps D is TRBD1 or TRBD2 (6 bases each). The V gene's germline CDR1 is MNHGY and CDR2 SAAAGT. The CDR3 is 16 amino acids. Trimming removed 6 bases from V and 5 bases from J, with 23 bases in between. The CDR3 sequence is CASSDGSVGGKDEQYF. The CDR3 coding sequence is TGTGCCAGCAGCGACGGATCGGTCGGGGGCAAGGACGAGCAGTACTTC.

This rearrangement joins TRBV18 to TRBJ1-1, with D unresolved. Between the trimmed V and J ends, which lost 2 bases and 4 bases, there was a span of 11 bases. The CDR3 runs 14 residues. Germline CDR1 and CDR2: KGHSH and LQKENI. CDR3 loop: CASSPVADSTEAFF. The CDR3 coding sequence is TGTGCCAGCTCACCAGTCGCTGATAGCACTGAAGCTTTCTTT.

The J gene is TRBJ1-2, the V gene TRBV14; 8 positions agree with TRBD1. Germline loops: CDR1 SGHDN, CDR2 FVKESK. The CDR3 runs 15 residues. V lost 2 bases and J lost 8; bases outside the gene matches: 10. This chain's CDR3 is CASSQLPGGAEGYTF. In DNA, the CDR3 is TGTGCCAGCAGCCAATTACCAGGGGGCGCGGAAGGCTACACCTTC.

The chain employs TRBV5-1 and TRBJ2-2, with 7 bases aligning to TRBD2. The CDR3 is made up of 15 amino acids. J was trimmed by 6 bases and V by 0 bases; bases with no gene match: 5. Germline V gene data show CDR1 as SGHRS and CDR2 as YFSETQ. CDR3 loop: CASSLAFGLAGELFF. The CDR3, as DNA: TGCGCCAGCAGCTTGGCATTCGGACTAGCCGGGGAGCTGTTTTTT.

This clone was seen more than once but under ten times. The rearrangement links TRBV27 to TRBJ2-7; 11 nucleotides line up with TRBD2. This CDR3 is 17 amino acids long. From germline, CDR1 is MNHEY and CDR2 SMNVEV (reference sequence). V dropped 7 bases and J dropped 9; count of bases not matched to a gene: 20. CDR3 bases: TGTGCCAGCAACCCGGGACGCAGTCCGGGACTAGCGGTAGGGCAGTACTTC. Translated: CASNPGRSPGLAVGQYF.

Only a few counts were recorded for this clone. V and J are TRBV11-3 and TRBJ2-1, with D possibly called TRBD1 or TRBD2 (5 bases each). V lost 5 bases, J lost 4 bases, and 15 bases lay in between. The CDR3 runs to 15 residues. CDR1 is SGHNT and CDR2 is YENEEA in the germline V gene. CDR3 coding DNA: TGTGCCAGCAGCACCTCGAGGGGAGTATACAATGAGCAGTTCTTC. Encoded protein: CASSTSRGVYNEQFF. The full variable domain, in which reference TRBV11-3 and TRBJ2-1 provide the parts outside the CDR3, is EAGVVQSPRYKIIEKKQPVAFWCNPISGHNTLYWYLQNLGQGPELLIRYENEEAVDDSQLPKDRFSAERLKGVDSTLKIQPAELGDSAVYLCASSTSRGVYNEQFFGPGTRLTVL.

This clone was seen only a few times. The CDR3 nucleotides read TGTGCCAGCAGCGCAACTAGCGGGAGTTTGTCCTATGAGCAGTTCTTC. This sequence encodes CASSATSGSLSYEQFF. V gene TRBV11-3 combines with J gene TRBJ2-1; 11 nucleotides align to TRBD2. CDR1 is SGHNT and CDR2 is YENEEA in the germline V gene. This CDR3 contains 16 residues. Trimming removed 5 bases from V and 8 bases from J; junction bases left unmatched: 11.

This chain links TRBV28 with TRBJ2-3; 13 bases align to TRBD2. Per the germline V gene, CDR1 is MDHEN and CDR2 is SYDVKM. This CDR3 has 19 residues. J gave up 0 bases and V 6 bases, and 12 bases lay outside the gene matches. DNA for the CDR3: TGTGCCAGCAGCCTTCGACTAGCGGGGGGCCCAGCTAGCACAGATACGCAGTATTTT. This translates into CASSLRLAGGPASTDTQYF.

The V gene is TRBV5-1, the J gene TRBJ1-1; D is perhaps TRBD1 (5 bases). The V and J ends lost 0 bases and 1 base respectively, with 10 bases between them. Germline V CDR1 and CDR2: SGHRS, YFSETQ. The CDR3 sequence is 15 residues long. The CDR3, as DNA: TGCGCCAGCAGCTTGGTGGCGGGGCCGAACACTGAAGCTTTCTTT. Protein product: CASSLVAGPNTEAFF.

The V and J genes are TRBV11-3 and TRBJ2-7, with 9 bases identical to TRBD2. CDR3 size: 15 residues. J lost 3 bases, V lost 5 bases, and 8 bases had no gene match. Germline values: CDR1 SGHNT, CDR2 YENEEA. The CDR3 loop is CASSQTGTSFYEQYF. The CDR3 DNA reads TGTGCCAGCAGCCAGACCGGGACTAGCTTCTACGAGCAGTACTTC.

The chain's CDR3 is CASTSGTGEQYF. CDR3 coding DNA: TGTGCCAGCACTAGCGGGACTGGGGAGCAGTACTTC. The rearrangement links TRBV19 to TRBJ2-7, with 10 bases fitting TRBD2. CDR1 LNHDA and CDR2 SQIVND come from the germline V gene (reference sequence). The V gene end was trimmed by 9 bases and the J gene end by 7 bases; junction bases not matched to a gene: 6. This CDR3 contains 12 residues.

For the CDR3, the DNA is TGTGCCAGTTCAAACAGGGTCGCCTACGAGCAGTACTTC. This translates into CASSNRVAYEQYF. V usage is TRBV19 and J usage is TRBJ2-7; maybe TRBD1 (6 bases). The CDR3 extends over 13 amino acids. Germline-derived CDR1 and CDR2 are LNHDA and SQIVND (reference sequence). Trimming pared 8 bases from V and 2 bases from J, leaving 13 bases between.

Only one count was recorded for this clone. The chain is built from TRBV18 and TRBJ1-1, with no clear D. The CDR3 is made up of 14 amino acids. Germline CDR1 and CDR2: KGHSH and LQKENI. The V gene lost 3 bases and the J gene lost 1 base, with 9 bases spanning the gap. CDR3 nucleotide sequence: TGTGCCAGCTCACCGGGTATGGCGAACACTGAAGCTTTCTTT. Translation: CASSPGMANTEAFF.

V is TRBV9 and J is TRBJ2-1; 13 bases are a match to TRBD2. Germline V gene lookup returns CDR1 SGDLS and CDR2 YYNGEE. V dropped 3 bases and J dropped 6; count of bases not matched to a gene: 6. The CDR3 is 16 residues long. The CDR3 DNA is TGTGCCAGCAGCGGAGGGGGACTAGCGGGGTTCAATGAGCAGTTCTTC. It codes for CASSGGGLAGFNEQFF.